This is a list of T cell receptor beta chains from one sample in a study of blood T cell repertoires in COVID-19. Only in-frame clones appear in the TCRdb table, and some are missing; sequencing was by immunoSEQ multiplex PCR. The sample has 300,000 to 350,000 clones, around 90% seen once. Sequencing was performed on PBMCs or T cells enriched from blood (not recorded which). All receptors derive from a woman younger than 35 who had recovered from COVID-19. The conserved cysteine and the conserved F or W are not part of the CDR3 here.

TRBV7-8 | ASSLTGENYGYT
TRBV29-1 | SVGWPNYGYT
TRBV7-2 | ASTPPAGATDTQY
TRBV4-1 | ASSQDKVGQGPNYGYT
TRBV5-1 | ASRRGTDTQY
TRBV7-8 | ASSLGTLYTDTQY
TRBV5-1 | ASSYGQGDDEQY
TRBV30 | AWSPFPSGGSSYNEQF
TRBV18 | ASSRGQRATNEKLF
TRBV4-3 | ASSQDLGAAETQY
TRBV5-6 | ASSLQVSTEAF
TRBV12-3/TRBV12-4 | ASSFGAVEAF
TRBV19 | ASSIGPVNTEAF
TRBV19 | ATKPSGGRNTGELF
TRBV15 | ATSRAGTGSYEQY
TRBV28 | ASRNSRASGGMETQY
TRBV7-6 | ASSLVRSGSSTGELF
TRBV7-2 | ASSPRSGEGRGYT